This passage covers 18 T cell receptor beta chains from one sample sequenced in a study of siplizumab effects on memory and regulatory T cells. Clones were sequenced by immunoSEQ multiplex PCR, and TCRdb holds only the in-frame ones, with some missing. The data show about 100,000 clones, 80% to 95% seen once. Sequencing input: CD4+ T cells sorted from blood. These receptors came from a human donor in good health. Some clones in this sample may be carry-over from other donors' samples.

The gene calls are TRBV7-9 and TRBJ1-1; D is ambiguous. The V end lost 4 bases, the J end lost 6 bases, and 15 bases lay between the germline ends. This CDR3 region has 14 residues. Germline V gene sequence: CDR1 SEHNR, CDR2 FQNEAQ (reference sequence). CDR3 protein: CASSSRASKAEAFF. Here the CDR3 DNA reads TGTGCCAGCAGCTCGCGCGCCTCCAAGGCTGAAGCTTTCTTT.

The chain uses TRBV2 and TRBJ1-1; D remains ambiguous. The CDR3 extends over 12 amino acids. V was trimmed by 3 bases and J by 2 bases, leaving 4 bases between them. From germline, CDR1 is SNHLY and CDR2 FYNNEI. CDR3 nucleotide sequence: TGTGCCAGCAGTGATACTAACACTGAAGCTTTCTTT. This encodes CASSDTNTEAFF. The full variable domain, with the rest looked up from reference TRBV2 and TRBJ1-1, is EPEVTQTPSHQVTQMGQEVILRCVPISNHLYFYWYRQILGQKVEFLVSFYNNEISEKSEIFDDQFSVERPDGSNFTLKIRSTKLEDSAMYFCASSDTNTEAFFGQGTRLTVV.

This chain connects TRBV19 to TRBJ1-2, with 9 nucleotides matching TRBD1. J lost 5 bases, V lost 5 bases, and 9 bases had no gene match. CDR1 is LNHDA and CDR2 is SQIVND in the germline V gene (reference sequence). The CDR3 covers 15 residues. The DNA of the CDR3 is TGTGCCAGTAGTTACCCGGGACAGGGTGGGTATGGCTACACCTTC. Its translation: CASSYPGQGGYGYTF.

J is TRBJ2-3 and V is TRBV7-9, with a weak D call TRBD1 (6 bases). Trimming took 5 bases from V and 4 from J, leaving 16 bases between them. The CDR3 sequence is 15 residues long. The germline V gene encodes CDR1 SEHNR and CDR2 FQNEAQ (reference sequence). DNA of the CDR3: TGTGCCAGCAGCCCGGACAGATCCCGGGCAGATACGCAGTATTTT. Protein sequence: CASSPDRSRADTQYF.

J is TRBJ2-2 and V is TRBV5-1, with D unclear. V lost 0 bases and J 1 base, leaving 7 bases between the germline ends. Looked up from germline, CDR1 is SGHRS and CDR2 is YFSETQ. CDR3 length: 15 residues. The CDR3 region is CASSLVGGNTGELFF. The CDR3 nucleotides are TGCGCCAGCAGCTTGGTCGGCGGGAACACCGGGGAGCTGTTTTTT.

The CDR3 sequence: CASSAGQGRHNEQFF. CDR3 sequence (DNA): TGCGCCAGCAGCGCGGGACAGGGGAGGCACAATGAGCAGTTCTTC. The V gene is TRBV5-1, the J gene TRBJ2-1; the match to TRBD1 covers 10 bases. Looked up from germline, CDR1 is SGHRS and CDR2 is YFSETQ. The CDR3 consists of 15 residues. The V segment lost 4 bases and the J segment 5 bases; nucleotides outside the gene matches: 6. The full variable domain, rest sourced from reference TRBV5-1 and TRBJ2-1, is KAGVTQTPRYLIKTRGQQVTLSCSPISGHRSVSWYQQTPGQGLQFLFEYFSETQRNKGNFPGRFSGRQFSNSRSEMNVSTLELGDSALYLCASSAGQGRHNEQFFGPGTRLTVL.

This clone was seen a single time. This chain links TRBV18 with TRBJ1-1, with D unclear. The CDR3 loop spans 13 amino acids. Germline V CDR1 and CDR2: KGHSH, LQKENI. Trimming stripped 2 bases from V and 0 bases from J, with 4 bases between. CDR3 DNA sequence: TGTGCCAGCTCACCAACGGTGAACACTGAAGCTTTCTTT. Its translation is CASSPTVNTEAFF.

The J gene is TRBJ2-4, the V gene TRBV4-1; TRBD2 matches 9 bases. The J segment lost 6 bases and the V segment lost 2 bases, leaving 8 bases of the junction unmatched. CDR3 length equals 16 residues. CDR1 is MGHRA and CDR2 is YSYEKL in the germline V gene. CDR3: CASSQRYGTSINIQYF. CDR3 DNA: TGCGCCAGCAGCCAAAGATACGGGACTAGCATAAACATTCAGTACTTC.

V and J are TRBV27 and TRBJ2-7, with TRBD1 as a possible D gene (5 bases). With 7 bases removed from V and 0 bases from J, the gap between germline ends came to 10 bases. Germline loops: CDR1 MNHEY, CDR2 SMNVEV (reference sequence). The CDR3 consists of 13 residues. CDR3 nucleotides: TGTGCCAGCAAAAAAGACAGCTCCTACGAGCAGTACTTC. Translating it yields CASKKDSSYEQYF.

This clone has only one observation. CDR3 coding DNA: TGTGCCAGCTCACCCGCCCGCGGGACAGGGGCAGGGGAGACCCAGTACTTC. Its translation: CASSPARGTGAGETQYF. The V gene is TRBV18, the J gene TRBJ2-5; 10 bases fit TRBD1. The germline CDR1 and CDR2 sequences are KGHSH and LQKENI. The CDR3 is made up of 17 amino acids. The junction had 12 bases not matched to a gene; V was cut back by 3 bases and J by 5 bases.

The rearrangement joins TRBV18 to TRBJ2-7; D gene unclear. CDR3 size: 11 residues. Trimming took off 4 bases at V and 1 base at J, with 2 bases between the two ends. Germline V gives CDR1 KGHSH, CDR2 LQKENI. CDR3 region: CASSLSYEQYF. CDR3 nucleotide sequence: TGTGCCAGCTCACTTTCCTACGAGCAGTACTTC.

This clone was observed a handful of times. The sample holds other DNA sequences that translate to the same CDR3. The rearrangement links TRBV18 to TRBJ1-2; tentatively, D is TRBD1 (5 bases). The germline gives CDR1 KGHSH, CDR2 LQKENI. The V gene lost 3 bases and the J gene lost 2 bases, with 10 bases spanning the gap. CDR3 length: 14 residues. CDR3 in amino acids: CASSPPTVNYGYTF. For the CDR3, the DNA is TGTGCCAGCTCACCCCCGACAGTGAACTATGGCTACACCTTC.

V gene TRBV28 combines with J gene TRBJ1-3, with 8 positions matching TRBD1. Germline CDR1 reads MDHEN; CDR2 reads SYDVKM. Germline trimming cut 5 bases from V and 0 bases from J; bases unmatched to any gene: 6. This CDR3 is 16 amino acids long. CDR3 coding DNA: TGTGCCAGCAGTGCACGGACAGGGCCCTCTGGAAACACCATATATTTT. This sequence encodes CASSARTGPSGNTIYF.

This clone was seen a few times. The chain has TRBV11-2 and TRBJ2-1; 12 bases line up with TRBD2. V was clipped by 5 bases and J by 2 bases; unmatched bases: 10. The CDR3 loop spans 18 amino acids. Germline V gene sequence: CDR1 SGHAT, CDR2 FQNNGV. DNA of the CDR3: TGTGCCAGCAGCCCCACTAGCGGGAGGTTCGGAACCTACAATGAGCAGTTCTTC. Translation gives CASSPTSGRFGTYNEQFF.

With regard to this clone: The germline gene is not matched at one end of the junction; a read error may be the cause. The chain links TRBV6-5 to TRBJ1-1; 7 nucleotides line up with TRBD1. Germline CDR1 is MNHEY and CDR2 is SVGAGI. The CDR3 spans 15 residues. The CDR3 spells CVSSRLQGMNTEAFF. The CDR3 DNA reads TGTGTCAGCAGCCGACTACAGGGGATGAACACTGAAGCTTTCTTT.

The CDR3 sequence is CASSEDLAVLNEKLFF. The CDR3 nucleotides are TGTGCCAGCAGTGAGGACTTGGCAGTCCTTAATGAAAAACTGTTTTTT. This chain uses TRBV25-1 with TRBJ1-4, with D unresolved. The CDR3 runs to 16 residues. From germline, CDR1 is MGHDK and CDR2 SYGVNS. V lost 3 bases to trimming and J lost 4 bases, with 15 bases between them.

This CDR3 is CASSLGGQAIDEQFF. The CDR3 region has the DNA TGTGCCAGCAGCTTAGGCGGACAGGCCATCGATGAGCAGTTCTTC. The chain joins TRBV7-3 to TRBJ2-1; 7 nucleotides match TRBD1. CDR3 length: 15 residues. In germline, CDR1 is SGHTA, CDR2 FQGTGA. The J segment lost 8 bases and the V segment lost 2 bases, leaving 9 bases of the junction unmatched.

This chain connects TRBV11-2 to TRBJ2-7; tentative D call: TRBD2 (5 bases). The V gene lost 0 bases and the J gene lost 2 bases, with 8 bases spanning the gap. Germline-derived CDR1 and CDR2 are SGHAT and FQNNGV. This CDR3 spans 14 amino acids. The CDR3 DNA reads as TGTGCCAGCAGCTTAGAGAGGGTCACCTACGAGCAGTACTTC. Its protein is CASSLERVTYEQYF.